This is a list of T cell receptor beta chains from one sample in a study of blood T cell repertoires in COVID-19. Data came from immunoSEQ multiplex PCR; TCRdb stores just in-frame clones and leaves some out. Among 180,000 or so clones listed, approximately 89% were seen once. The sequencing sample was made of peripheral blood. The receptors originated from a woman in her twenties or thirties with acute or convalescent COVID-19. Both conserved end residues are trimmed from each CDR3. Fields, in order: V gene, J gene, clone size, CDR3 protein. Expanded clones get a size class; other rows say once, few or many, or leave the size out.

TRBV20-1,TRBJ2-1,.,SAGLVEQF
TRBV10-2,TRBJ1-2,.,ASRDRSLLGYT
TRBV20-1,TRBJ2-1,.,SASVRSSSEQF
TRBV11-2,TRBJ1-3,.,ASSKQSDTGNTIY
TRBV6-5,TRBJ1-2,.,ASSYETGYGYT
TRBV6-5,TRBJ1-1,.,ASKDSLEAF
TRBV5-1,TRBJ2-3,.,ASSRDSSTDTQY
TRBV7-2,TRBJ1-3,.,ASSLGAQGRVGNTIY
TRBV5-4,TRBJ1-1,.,ASSLTGQGADTEAF
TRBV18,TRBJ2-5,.,ASSPRVAGAETQY
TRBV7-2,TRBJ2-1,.,ASSIRDRGHEQF
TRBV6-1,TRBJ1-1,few,ASSEVGGSGAAF
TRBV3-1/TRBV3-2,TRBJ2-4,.,ASSQDRGDIQY
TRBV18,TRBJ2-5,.,ASSPRTAGQETQY
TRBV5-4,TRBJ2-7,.,ASSQIGQGFSEQY
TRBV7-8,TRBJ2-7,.,ASSRGLTSYEQY
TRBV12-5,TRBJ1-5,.,ASGLDRQPQH
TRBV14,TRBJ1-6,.,ASSRTYNSPLH
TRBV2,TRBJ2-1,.,ASMRTRPVTYNEQF
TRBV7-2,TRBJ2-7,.,ASSPPTAPLEQY
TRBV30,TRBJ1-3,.,ARTGGDRHTIY
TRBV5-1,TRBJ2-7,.,ASSLGPRSEQY
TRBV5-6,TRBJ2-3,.,ASSLDSRTDTQY
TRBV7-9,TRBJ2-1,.,ASSSPRTSGSPEQF
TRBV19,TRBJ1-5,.,ASSIPTGPNQPQH
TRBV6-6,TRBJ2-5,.,ASRQGGETQY
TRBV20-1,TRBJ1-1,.,SAKGGSEAF
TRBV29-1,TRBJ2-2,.,SVEGPGHNTGELF
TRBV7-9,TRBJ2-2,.,ASSPRAGELF
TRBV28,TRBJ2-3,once,ASSPSGDTQY
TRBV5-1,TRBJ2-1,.,ASSRAGTSGSNNEQF
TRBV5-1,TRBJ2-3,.,ASSLASGTGDTQY
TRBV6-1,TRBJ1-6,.,ASCTYSYNSPLH
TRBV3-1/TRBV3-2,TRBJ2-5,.,ASSQDWGTSGDLKETQY
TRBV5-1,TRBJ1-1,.,ASSLRGNTEAF
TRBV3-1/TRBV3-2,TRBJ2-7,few,ASSPARSSYEQY
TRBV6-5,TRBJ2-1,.,ASFPAGAYNEQF
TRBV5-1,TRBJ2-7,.,ASSFIADYEQY
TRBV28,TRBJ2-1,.,ASSVSYREQF
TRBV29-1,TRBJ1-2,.,SVRTATNYGYT
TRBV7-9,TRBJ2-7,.,ASIPSGAYEQY
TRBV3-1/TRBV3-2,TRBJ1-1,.,ASSHTGGGEAF
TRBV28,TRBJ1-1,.,ASSSLLRGTEAF
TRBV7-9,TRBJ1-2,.,ASSSYYNYGYT
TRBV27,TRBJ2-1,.,ASAPLGQYNEQF
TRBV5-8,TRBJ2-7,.,ASSLGLSEQY
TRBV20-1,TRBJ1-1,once,SASRHGRNTEAF
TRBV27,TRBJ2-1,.,ASRPPGDREQF
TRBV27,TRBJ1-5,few,ASSSRQGLDQPQH
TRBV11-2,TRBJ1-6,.,ASSLDPGGSPLH
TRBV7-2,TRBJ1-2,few,ASSFRGHGYT
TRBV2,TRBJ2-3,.,ARQFTSGRTQY
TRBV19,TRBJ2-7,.,ASSIGTFPTYEQY
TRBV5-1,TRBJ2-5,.,ASSSGLAGEETQY
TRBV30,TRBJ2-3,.,ARATSGDTQY
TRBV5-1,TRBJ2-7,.,ASSFSGREYEQY
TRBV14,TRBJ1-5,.,ARGQGRDQPQH
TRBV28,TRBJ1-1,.,PIRGLNTEAF
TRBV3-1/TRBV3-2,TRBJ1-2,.,ASSLRQGGRGYT
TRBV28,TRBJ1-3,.,ASSLQGTIGNTIY